These 29 T cell receptor beta chains came from one sample sequenced in a study of blood T cell repertoires in COVID-19 (dated by TCRdb to between 2020 and 2021). Library creation used the immunoSEQ multiplex PCR assay. TCRdb limited this immuneACCESS table to in-frame rearrangements with V and J called. A share of clones is missing; checked studies link under half to unresolved V genes, and the rest is unexplained. The sample includes 150,000 to 200,000 clones, with over 70% observed a single time. The leading ten clones occupy 9.5% to 11% of the sample. Sequencing was performed on PBMCs or T cells enriched from blood (not recorded which). All receptors come from a man aged 45-60 years who had recovered from COVID-19.

The chain joins TRBV5-5 to TRBJ1-5; no clear D gene. The CDR3 extends over 16 amino acids. Between the trimmed V and J ends, which lost 3 bases and 7 bases, there was a span of 20 bases. Looked up from germline, CDR1 is SGHKS and CDR2 is YYEKEE (reference sequence). The CDR3 DNA sequence: TGTGCCAGCAGCTCTACCCTGGGCCGCCAGATGCAGCCCCAGCATTTT. Its translation: CASSSTLGRQMQPQHF.

Only a few counts were recorded for this clone. The J gene is TRBJ2-5, the V gene TRBV11-2, with D unclear. CDR1 is SGHAT, CDR2 FQNNGV, per germline. Trimming left V 1 base short and J 1 base short, with 13 bases between. This CDR3 has 16 residues. The CDR3 coding sequence is TGTGCCAGCAGCTTAGGAGATCGTTCTGGCCAAGAGACCCAGTACTTC. This gives the protein CASSLGDRSGQETQYF.

DNA for the CDR3: TGCAGCGCTGAGGGGCTCAGGGGATCTTACAATGAGCAGTTCTTC. This translates into CSAEGLRGSYNEQFF. The V gene is TRBV29-1, the J gene TRBJ2-1; TRBD1 might be the D (6 bases). Germline V CDR1 and CDR2: SQVTM, ANQGSEA. The CDR3 length is 15 residues. V was pared by 7 bases and J by 4 bases, with 20 bases between.

The chain combines TRBV7-8 with TRBJ2-7, with a possible D match to TRBD1 (5 bases). V lost 2 bases to trimming and J lost 3 bases, with 14 bases between them. Germline assignment: CDR1 SGHVS and CDR2 FQNEAQ. The CDR3 totals 15 residues. CDR3 protein: CASSLWGSVDYEQYF. The CDR3 DNA reads as TGTGCCAGCAGCTTATGGGGCTCAGTGGACTACGAGCAGTACTTC.

The chain is built from TRBV7-8 and TRBJ1-3, with 7 bases matching TRBD1. Trimming cost V 5 bases and J 2 bases; bases outside gene matches: 12. The CDR3 runs 17 residues. Germline CDR1 reads SGHVS; CDR2 reads FQNEAQ. This CDR3 is CASSGHGQAPPGNTIYF. CDR3 sequence (DNA): TGTGCCAGCAGCGGGCACGGACAGGCCCCACCTGGAAACACCATATATTTT.

CDR3 DNA sequence: TGTGCCAGCGCTAGCGGGGAGACCCAGTACTTC. This codes for CASASGETQYF. The V gene is TRBV27, the J gene TRBJ2-5, with 8 bases identical to TRBD2. Germline V gives CDR1 MNHEY, CDR2 SMNVEV (reference sequence). This CDR3 comprises 11 residues. Unmatched junction bases numbered 1, after V lost 8 bases and J lost 5 bases.

V and J are TRBV7-2 and TRBJ1-1; tentatively, D is TRBD1 (5 bases). V lost 5 bases and J lost 5, with 12 bases in between. Germline values: CDR1 SGHTA, CDR2 FQGNSA. This CDR3 is 13 amino acids long. CDR3 DNA: TGTGCCAGCAGCAATACGCGGGGGACTGAAGCTTTCTTT. This sequence encodes CASSNTRGTEAFF. The full variable domain, rest sourced from reference TRBV7-2 and TRBJ1-1, is GAGVSQSPSNKVTEKGKDVELRCDPISGHTALYWYRQSLGQGLEFLIYFQGNSAPDKSGLPSDRFSAERTGGSVSTLTIQRTQQEDSAVYLCASSNTRGTEAFFGQGTRLTVV.

J is TRBJ1-2 and V is TRBV11-2, with a possible D match to TRBD1 (5 bases). The ends were cut back, 5 bases at V and 2 bases at J, with 15 bases in the middle. The CDR3 consists of 15 residues. Germline V gene sequence: CDR1 SGHAT, CDR2 FQNNGV. CDR3 sequence: CASSPLDRPNYGYTF. CDR3 DNA: TGTGCCAGCAGCCCCCTCGACAGACCAAACTATGGCTACACCTTC.

A single count supports this clone. The chain couples TRBV5-1 to TRBJ1-2, with TRBD1 matching 10 bases. V trimming: 4 bases; J trimming: 6 bases; junction bases outside the gene matches: 3. CDR1 SGHRS and CDR2 YFSETQ come from the germline V gene. The CDR3 has 13 residues. The DNA for the CDR3 is TGCGCCAGCAGCATTGGGACAGGGGATGGCTACACCTTC. Translation: CASSIGTGDGYTF. The variable domain in full, with the rest retrieved from reference TRBV5-1 and TRBJ1-2, is KAGVTQTPRYLIKTRGQQVTLSCSPISGHRSVSWYQQTPGQGLQFLFEYFSETQRNKGNFPGRFSGRQFSNSRSEMNVSTLELGDSALYLCASSIGTGDGYTFGSGTRLTVV.

The rearrangement uses TRBV11-2 and TRBJ1-2; maybe TRBD1 (5 bases). Deletions cut 5 bases from V and 8 bases from J, with 24 bases between. There are 16 residues in the CDR3. Germline CDR1 SGHAT, CDR2 FQNNGV. CDR3 residues: CASSPPRQGTSGGYTF. CDR3 bases: TGTGCCAGCAGCCCCCCCCGGCAGGGCACTAGCGGAGGCTACACCTTC.

Concerning this clone: An end of the junction differs from the germline gene, which may be a read error. The chain employs TRBV6-1 and TRBJ1-1; TRBD1 might be the D (6 bases). Germline CDR1 is MNHNS and CDR2 is SASEGT. The CDR3 length is 14 residues. As DNA, the CDR3 is TGTGCCAGCAGGGAAGACAGGTTCAACACTGAAGCTTTCTTT. Translation: CASREDRFNTEAFF.

CDR3 sequence reads: CASSPGTVDTGELFF. The CDR3 bases are TGTGCCAGCAGTCCCGGGACAGTGGATACCGGGGAGCTGTTTTTT. The chain recombines TRBV28 with TRBJ2-2; 7 bases are shared with TRBD1. Germline assignment: CDR1 MDHEN and CDR2 SYDVKM. The CDR3 covers 15 residues. Trimming removed 5 bases from V and 5 bases from J; junction bases left unmatched: 8.

This clone was seen just once. This sequence joins TRBV5-1 and TRBJ1-2, with TRBD1 identical over 7 bases. The length of the CDR3 is 17 residues. CDR1 SGHRS and CDR2 YFSETQ come from the germline V gene. Trimming took 0 bases from V and 6 from J; bases not matched to a gene: 14. The DNA of the CDR3 is TGCGCCAGCAGCTTGGGGAGAGGGGGCGTCGGTAATCATGGCTACACCTTC. Its translation is CASSLGRGGVGNHGYTF.

This chain links TRBV19 with TRBJ1-1, with 7 positions matching TRBD1. The germline V gene encodes CDR1 LNHDA and CDR2 SQIVND (reference sequence). V was pared by 6 bases and J by 0 bases, with 7 bases of the junction left unmatched. The CDR3 extends over 15 amino acids. The CDR3 is CASRTGTVMNTEAFF. The CDR3 DNA reads as TGTGCCAGTAGGACCGGGACAGTCATGAACACTGAAGCTTTCTTT.

This chain links TRBV11-2 with TRBJ2-1; D is possibly TRBD2 (6 bases). With 2 bases removed from V and 5 bases from J, the gap between germline ends came to 19 bases. This CDR3 spans 17 amino acids. The germline V gene has CDR1 SGHAT and CDR2 FQNNGV. The CDR3 here is CASSLRRGLPRDNEQFF. In nucleotides, the CDR3 is TGTGCCAGCAGCTTACGGCGGGGCCTCCCCAGGGACAATGAGCAGTTCTTC.

The genes are TRBV3-1 (or the pseudogene TRBV3-2) and TRBJ2-5; 10 nucleotides align to TRBD1. After removal of 6 bases from V and 3 bases from J, the junction contained 7 bases not matched to a gene. Germline CDR1 and CDR2: LGHDT and YNNKEL (reference sequence). The CDR3 runs to 15 residues. The CDR3 sequence: CASSLRTGGEETQYF. In DNA, the CDR3 is TGTGCCAGCAGTCTCCGGACAGGGGGGGAAGAGACCCAGTACTTC.

This clone was recorded a few times. V is TRBV10-3 and J is TRBJ1-1; no clear D. Germline CDR1 reads ENHRY; CDR2 reads SYGVKD. V dropped 2 bases and J dropped 6 bases, with 13 bases sitting between them. This CDR3 spans 14 amino acids. CDR3 in DNA: TGTGCCATCAGTGAGCAAGGCGGAGGATCTGAAGCTTTCTTT. Its protein is CAISEQGGGSEAFF.

The CDR3 spells CASSVPGQGNGYTF. In nucleotides, the CDR3 is TGTGCCAGCAGCGTGCCGGGACAGGGGAATGGCTACACCTTC. The chain recombines TRBV27 with TRBJ1-2; TRBD1 matches 10 bases. V was pared by 6 bases and J by 6 bases, with 7 bases of the junction left unmatched. The CDR3 spans 14 residues. Germline CDR1 is MNHEY and CDR2 is SMNVEV (reference sequence).

V is TRBV30 and J is TRBJ1-5; D ambiguous. The V gene's germline CDR1 is GTSNPN and CDR2 SVGIG (reference sequence). The V end lost 6 bases, the J end lost 1 base, and 16 bases lay between the germline ends. CDR3 length: 15 amino acids. The CDR3 nucleotides are TGTGCCTGCAACACTATGACGGGGAGCAATCAGCCCCAGCATTTT. It translates to CACNTMTGSNQPQHF.

V and J are TRBV11-2 and TRBJ2-3, with TRBD2 identical over 11 bases. The V gene end was trimmed by 5 bases and the J gene end by 2 bases; junction bases not matched to a gene: 6. The CDR3 sequence is 16 residues long. In germline, CDR1 is SGHAT, CDR2 FQNNGV. The CDR3, as DNA: TGTGCCAGCAGCCTCGGGACTAGCGGATTCACAGATACGCAGTATTTT. Encoded protein: CASSLGTSGFTDTQYF.

The chain couples TRBV18 to TRBJ1-1, with a tentative D call TRBD1 (5 bases). V was pared by 2 bases and J by 5 bases, with 12 bases between. The CDR3 consists of 14 residues. Germline V CDR1 and CDR2: KGHSH, LQKENI. CDR3 coding DNA: TGTGCCAGCTCACCATGGGGGGAGGGTACTGAAGCTTTCTTT. Amino acid sequence: CASSPWGEGTEAFF.

The V and J genes are TRBV7-9 and TRBJ1-5, with 11 bases aligning to TRBD1. This CDR3 is built from 18 residues. Looked up from germline, CDR1 is SEHNR and CDR2 is FQNEAQ (reference sequence). After removal of 5 bases from V and 4 bases from J, the junction contained 13 bases not matched to a gene. CDR3 loop: CASSPPTQGQGVNQPQHF. Written as DNA, the CDR3 is TGTGCCAGCAGCCCCCCTACCCAGGGACAGGGGGTAAATCAGCCCCAGCATTTT.

The gene calls are TRBV3-1 (or the pseudogene TRBV3-2) and TRBJ2-7; D gene unclear. This CDR3 comprises 15 residues. The V gene's germline CDR1 is LGHDT and CDR2 YNNKEL (reference sequence). Deletions cut 4 bases from V and 0 bases from J, with 13 bases between. The CDR3 DNA sequence: TGTGCCAGCAGCCCCTACGGCGGCGGCTCCTACGAGCAGTACTTC. It codes for CASSPYGGGSYEQYF.

The chain joins TRBV7-9 to TRBJ2-2, with 7 positions matching TRBD1. Germline CDR1 reads SEHNR; CDR2 reads FQNEAQ (reference sequence). CDR3 length: 17 amino acids. Trimming at V came to 5 bases and at J to 1 base, leaving 10 bases not matched to a gene. CDR3 in DNA: TGTGCCAGCAGCCCAGGTTTACGGACAGGGAACACCGGGGAGCTGTTTTTT. Protein product: CASSPGLRTGNTGELFF.

The rearrangement links TRBV18 to TRBJ2-2; 11 positions match TRBD1. This CDR3 comprises 15 residues. Losses at the gene ends were 3 bases for V and 7 bases for J; bases not matched to a gene: 4. CDR1 is KGHSH, CDR2 LQKENI, per germline. The CDR3 nucleotides are TGTGCCAGCTCACCGGACAGGGGGCTCAGCGGGGAGCTGTTTTTT. This sequence encodes CASSPDRGLSGELFF.

V usage is TRBV5-1 and J usage is TRBJ2-7; D unclear. CDR3 length equals 14 residues. Germline CDR1 SGHRS, CDR2 YFSETQ. Trimming shortened V by 0 bases and J by 0 bases, and 7 bases separated the two germline ends. CDR3 residues: CASSLVLSSYEQYF. For the CDR3, the DNA is TGCGCCAGCAGCTTGGTACTAAGCTCCTACGAGCAGTACTTC. Full variable domain (remainder filled in from reference TRBV5-1 and TRBJ2-7): KAGVTQTPRYLIKTRGQQVTLSCSPISGHRSVSWYQQTPGQGLQFLFEYFSETQRNKGNFPGRFSGRQFSNSRSEMNVSTLELGDSALYLCASSLVLSSYEQYFGPGTRLTVT.

The chain couples TRBV24-1 to TRBJ1-5; TRBD1 might be the D (6 bases). This CDR3 contains 17 residues. Trimming left V 0 bases short and J 4 bases short, with 15 bases between. Germline V lookup: CDR1 KGHDR, CDR2 SFDVKD. The CDR3 here is CATSDLPGQLPNQPQHF. CDR3 in DNA: TGTGCCACCAGTGATTTGCCCGGACAGCTACCAAATCAGCCCCAGCATTTT.

V usage is TRBV19 and J usage is TRBJ1-5; D is ambiguous. With 5 bases removed from V and 5 bases from J, the gap between germline ends came to 13 bases. The CDR3 consists of 14 residues. Germline lookup yields CDR1 LNHDA and CDR2 SQIVND (reference sequence). CDR3 residues: CASSSPAGDQPQHF. In DNA, the CDR3 is TGTGCCAGTAGTTCCCCGGCGGGAGATCAGCCCCAGCATTTT.

The chain employs TRBV11-2 and TRBJ1-4; 11 nucleotides align to TRBD1. This CDR3 has 14 amino acids. Germline V gene sequence: CDR1 SGHAT, CDR2 FQNNGV. V lost 4 bases to trimming and J lost 8 bases; unmatched junction nucleotides: 3. CDR3 sequence: CASSSDRGREKLFF. The CDR3 DNA reads TGTGCCAGCAGCTCGGACAGGGGGCGGGAAAAACTGTTTTTT.